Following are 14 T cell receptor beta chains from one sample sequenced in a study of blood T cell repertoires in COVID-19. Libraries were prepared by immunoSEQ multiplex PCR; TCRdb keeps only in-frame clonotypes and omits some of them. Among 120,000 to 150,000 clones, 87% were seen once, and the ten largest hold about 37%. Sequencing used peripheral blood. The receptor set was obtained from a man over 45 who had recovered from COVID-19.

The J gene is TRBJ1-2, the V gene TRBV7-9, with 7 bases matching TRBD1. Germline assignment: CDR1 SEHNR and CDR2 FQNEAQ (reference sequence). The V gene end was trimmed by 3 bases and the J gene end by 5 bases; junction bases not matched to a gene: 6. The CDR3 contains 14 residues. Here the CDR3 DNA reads TGTGCCAGCAGCTTTCAGGGGGAAGGGTATGGCTACACCTTC. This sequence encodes CASSFQGEGYGYTF. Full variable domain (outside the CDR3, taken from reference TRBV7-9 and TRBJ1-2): DTGVSQNPRHKITKRGQNVTFRCDPISEHNRLYWYRQTLGQGPEFLTYFQNEAQLEKSRLLSDRFSAERPKGSFSTLEIQRTEQGDSAMYLCASSFQGEGYGYTFGSGTRLTVV.

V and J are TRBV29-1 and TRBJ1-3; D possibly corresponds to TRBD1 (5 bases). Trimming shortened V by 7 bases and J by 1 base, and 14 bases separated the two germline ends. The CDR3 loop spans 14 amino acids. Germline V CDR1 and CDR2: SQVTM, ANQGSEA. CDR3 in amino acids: CSAWGGLSGNTIYF. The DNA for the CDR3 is TGCAGCGCCTGGGGGGGACTATCTGGAAACACCATATATTTT.

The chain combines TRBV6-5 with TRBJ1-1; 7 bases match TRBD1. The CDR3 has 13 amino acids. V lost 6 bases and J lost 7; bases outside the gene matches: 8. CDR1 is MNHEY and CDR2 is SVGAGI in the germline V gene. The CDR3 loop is CASREGALYEAFF. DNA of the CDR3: TGTGCCAGCAGGGAGGGGGCGTTATATGAAGCTTTCTTT.

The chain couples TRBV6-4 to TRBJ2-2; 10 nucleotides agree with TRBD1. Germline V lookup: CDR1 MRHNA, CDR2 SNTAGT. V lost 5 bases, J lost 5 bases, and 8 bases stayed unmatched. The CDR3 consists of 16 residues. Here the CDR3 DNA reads TGTGCCAGCAGTATCCAGCCGGGACAGGGGACCGGGGAGCTGTTTTTT. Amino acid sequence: CASSIQPGQGTGELFF.

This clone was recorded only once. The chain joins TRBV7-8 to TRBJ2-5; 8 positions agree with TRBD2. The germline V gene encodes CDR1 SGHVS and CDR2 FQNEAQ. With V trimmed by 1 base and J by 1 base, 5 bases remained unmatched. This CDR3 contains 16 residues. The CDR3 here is CASSLVSGGVQETQYF. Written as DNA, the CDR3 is TGTGCCAGCAGCTTAGTGTCGGGGGGGGTCCAAGAGACCCAGTACTTC.

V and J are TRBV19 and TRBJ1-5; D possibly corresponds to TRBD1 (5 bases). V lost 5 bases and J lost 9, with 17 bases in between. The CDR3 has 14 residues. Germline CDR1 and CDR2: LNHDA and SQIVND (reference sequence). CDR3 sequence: CASSAGSGGRPQHF. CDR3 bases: TGTGCCAGTAGTGCGGGGTCGGGGGGTCGGCCCCAGCATTTT.

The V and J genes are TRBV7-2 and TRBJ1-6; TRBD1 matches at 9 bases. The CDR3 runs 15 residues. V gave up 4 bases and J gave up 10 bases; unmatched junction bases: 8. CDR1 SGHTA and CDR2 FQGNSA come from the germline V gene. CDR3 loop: CASSSQQGAGSPLHF. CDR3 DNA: TGTGCCAGCAGCTCCCAACAGGGGGCAGGGTCACCCCTCCACTTT.

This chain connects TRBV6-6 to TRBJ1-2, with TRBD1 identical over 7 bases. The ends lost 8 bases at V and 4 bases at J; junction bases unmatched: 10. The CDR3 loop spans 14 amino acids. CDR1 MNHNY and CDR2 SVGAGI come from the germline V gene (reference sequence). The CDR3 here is CASEERQGGYGYTF. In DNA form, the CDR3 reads TGTGCCAGCGAGGAACGACAGGGAGGCTATGGCTACACCTTC.

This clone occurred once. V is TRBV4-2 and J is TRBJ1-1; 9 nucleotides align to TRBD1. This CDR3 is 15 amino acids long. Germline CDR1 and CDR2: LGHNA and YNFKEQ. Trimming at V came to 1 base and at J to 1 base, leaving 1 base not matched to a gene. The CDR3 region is CASSQGDRANTEAFF. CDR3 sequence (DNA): TGTGCCAGCAGCCAAGGGGACAGGGCGAACACTGAAGCTTTCTTT.

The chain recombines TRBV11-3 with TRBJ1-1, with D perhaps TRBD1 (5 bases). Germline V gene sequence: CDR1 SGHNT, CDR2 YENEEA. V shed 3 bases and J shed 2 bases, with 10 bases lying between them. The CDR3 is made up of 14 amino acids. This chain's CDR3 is CASSFGQGNTEAFF. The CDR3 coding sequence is TGTGCCAGCAGCTTCGGGCAGGGAAACACTGAAGCTTTCTTT.

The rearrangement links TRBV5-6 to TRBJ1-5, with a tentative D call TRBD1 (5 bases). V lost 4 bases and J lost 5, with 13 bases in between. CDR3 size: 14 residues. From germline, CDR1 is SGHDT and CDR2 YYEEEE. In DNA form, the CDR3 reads TGTGCCAGCAGCCCGGGGGGTCCGCATCAGCCCCAGCATTTT. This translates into CASSPGGPHQPQHF.

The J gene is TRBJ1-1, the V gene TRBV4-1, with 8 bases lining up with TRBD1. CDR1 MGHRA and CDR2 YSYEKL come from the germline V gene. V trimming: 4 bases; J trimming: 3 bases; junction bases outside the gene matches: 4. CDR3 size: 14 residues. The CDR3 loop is CASSLGQGDTEAFF. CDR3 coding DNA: TGCGCCAGCAGCCTAGGACAGGGAGACACTGAAGCTTTCTTT.

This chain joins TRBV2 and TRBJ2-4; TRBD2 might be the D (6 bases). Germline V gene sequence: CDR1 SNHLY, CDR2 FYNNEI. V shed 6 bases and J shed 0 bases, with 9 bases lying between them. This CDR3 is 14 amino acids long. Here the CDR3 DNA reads TGTGCCAGCAGGGGAGGCTTAGCCAAAAACATTCAGTACTTC. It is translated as CASRGGLAKNIQYF.

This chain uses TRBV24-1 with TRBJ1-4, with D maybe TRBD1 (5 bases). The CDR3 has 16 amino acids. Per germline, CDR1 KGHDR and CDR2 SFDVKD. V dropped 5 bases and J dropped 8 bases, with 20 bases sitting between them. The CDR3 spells CATSGPPREGKEKLFF. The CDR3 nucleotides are TGTGCCACCAGTGGCCCCCCCAGGGAAGGAAAAGAAAAACTGTTTTTT.